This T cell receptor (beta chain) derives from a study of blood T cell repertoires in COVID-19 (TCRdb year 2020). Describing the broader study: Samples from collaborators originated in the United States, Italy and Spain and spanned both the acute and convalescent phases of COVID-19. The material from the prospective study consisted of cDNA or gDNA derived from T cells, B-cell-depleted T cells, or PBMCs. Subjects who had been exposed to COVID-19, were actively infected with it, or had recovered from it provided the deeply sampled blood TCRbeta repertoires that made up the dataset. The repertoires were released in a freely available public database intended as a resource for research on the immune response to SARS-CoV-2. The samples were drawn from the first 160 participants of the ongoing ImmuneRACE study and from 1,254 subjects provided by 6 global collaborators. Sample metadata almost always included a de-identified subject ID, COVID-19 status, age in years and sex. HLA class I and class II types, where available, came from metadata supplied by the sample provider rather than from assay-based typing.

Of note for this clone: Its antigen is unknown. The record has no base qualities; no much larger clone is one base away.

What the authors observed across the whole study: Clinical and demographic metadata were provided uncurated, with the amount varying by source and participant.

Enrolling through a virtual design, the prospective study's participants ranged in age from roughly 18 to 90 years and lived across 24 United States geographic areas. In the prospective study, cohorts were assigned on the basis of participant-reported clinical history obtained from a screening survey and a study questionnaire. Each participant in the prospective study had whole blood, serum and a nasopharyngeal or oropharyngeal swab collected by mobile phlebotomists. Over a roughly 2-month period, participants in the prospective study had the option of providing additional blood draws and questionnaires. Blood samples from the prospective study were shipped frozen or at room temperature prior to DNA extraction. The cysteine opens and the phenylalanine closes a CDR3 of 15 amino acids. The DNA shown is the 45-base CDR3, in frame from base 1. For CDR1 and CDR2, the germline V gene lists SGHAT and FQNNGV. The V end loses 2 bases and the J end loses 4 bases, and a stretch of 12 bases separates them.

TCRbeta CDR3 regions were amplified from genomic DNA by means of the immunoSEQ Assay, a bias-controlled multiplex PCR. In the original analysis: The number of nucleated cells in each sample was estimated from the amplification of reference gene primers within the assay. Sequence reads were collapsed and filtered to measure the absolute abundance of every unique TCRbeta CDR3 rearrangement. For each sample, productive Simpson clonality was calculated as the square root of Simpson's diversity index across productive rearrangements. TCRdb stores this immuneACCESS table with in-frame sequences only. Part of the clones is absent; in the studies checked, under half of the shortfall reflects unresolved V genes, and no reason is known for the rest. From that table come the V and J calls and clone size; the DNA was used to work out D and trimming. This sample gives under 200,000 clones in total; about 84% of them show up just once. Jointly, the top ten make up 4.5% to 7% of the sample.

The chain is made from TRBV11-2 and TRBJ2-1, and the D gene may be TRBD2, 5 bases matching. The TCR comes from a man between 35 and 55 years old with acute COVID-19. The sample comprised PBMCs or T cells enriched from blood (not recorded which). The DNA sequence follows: TGTGCCAGCAGCTTAACGCTAGCAGGATACAATGAGCAGTTCTTC. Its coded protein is CASSLTLAGYNEQFF.